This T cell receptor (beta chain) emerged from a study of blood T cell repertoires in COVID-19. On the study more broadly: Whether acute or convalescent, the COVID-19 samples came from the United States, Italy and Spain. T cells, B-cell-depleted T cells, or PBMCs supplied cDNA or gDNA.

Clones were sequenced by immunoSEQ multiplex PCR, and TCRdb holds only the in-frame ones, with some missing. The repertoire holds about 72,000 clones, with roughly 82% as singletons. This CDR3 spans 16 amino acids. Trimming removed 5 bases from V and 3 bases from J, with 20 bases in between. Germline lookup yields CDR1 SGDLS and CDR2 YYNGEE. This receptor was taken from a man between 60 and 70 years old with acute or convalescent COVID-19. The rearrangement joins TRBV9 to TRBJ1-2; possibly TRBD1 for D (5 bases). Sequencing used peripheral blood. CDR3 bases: TGTGCCAGCAGACCCCCTGGGGGGGAGTTTGACTATGGCTACACCTTC. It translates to CASRPPGGEFDYGYTF.